This TCR beta chain originates from a study of blood T cell repertoires in COVID-19. Looking at the study overall: Italy, Spain and the United States were the sources of the convalescent and acute COVID-19 samples. Sample material is recorded as cDNA or gDNA derived from T cells, B-cell-depleted T cells, or PBMCs.

Original methodology: Amplification of reference gene primers provided the estimated nucleated cell counts. Some clones are missing from TCRdb's copy, which holds only in-frame ones; the method was immunoSEQ multiplex PCR. V, J and clone size were drawn from that table, and D and trimming were deduced from the DNA. The table lists 470,000 or so clones, 75% to 90% of them singletons. Germline CDR1 and CDR2: LGHDT and YNNKEL (reference sequence). This CDR3 has 14 residues. V lost 7 bases, J lost 3 bases, and 4 bases stayed unmatched. The sequence came from a human donor in a cohort sampled during active COVID-19. What was sequenced was peripheral blood. The chain is built from TRBV3-1 (or the pseudogene TRBV3-2) and TRBJ2-1; 9 bases match TRBD1. CDR3 protein: CASTPGQGYNEQFF. CDR3 bases: TGTGCCAGCACCCCGGGACAGGGCTACAATGAGCAGTTCTTC.